The subject of this entry is one T cell receptor (beta chain). The sample comes from a study of blood T cell repertoires in COVID-19. Study-wide background: The study drew acute and convalescent COVID-19 samples from the United States, Italy and Spain. Sample material is recorded as cDNA or gDNA derived from T cells, B-cell-depleted T cells, or PBMCs.

Trimming took 1 base from V and 3 from J, leaving 6 bases between them. The CDR3 has 14 amino acids. Germline V gives CDR1 KGHSH, CDR2 LQKENI. In the authors' workflow: Reference gene primer amplification gave estimated nucleated cell counts. TCRdb's copy holds only in-frame clones and misses some; the assay was immunoSEQ multiplex PCR. The DNA gave D and trimming, while V, J and clone size come from that table. This sample has tens of thousands of clones; approximately 78% occur once, and the top ten carry 13% to 15%. The chain employs TRBV18 and TRBJ1-4; TRBD1 might be the D (5 bases). This clonotype was obtained from a human donor with acute or convalescent COVID-19. The donor label of this sample is uncertain. The sequencing sample was made of peripheral blood. The CDR3 protein is CASSPQGSNEKLFF. The CDR3 DNA reads as TGTGCCAGCTCACCACAGGGGTCTAATGAAAAACTGTTTTTT.